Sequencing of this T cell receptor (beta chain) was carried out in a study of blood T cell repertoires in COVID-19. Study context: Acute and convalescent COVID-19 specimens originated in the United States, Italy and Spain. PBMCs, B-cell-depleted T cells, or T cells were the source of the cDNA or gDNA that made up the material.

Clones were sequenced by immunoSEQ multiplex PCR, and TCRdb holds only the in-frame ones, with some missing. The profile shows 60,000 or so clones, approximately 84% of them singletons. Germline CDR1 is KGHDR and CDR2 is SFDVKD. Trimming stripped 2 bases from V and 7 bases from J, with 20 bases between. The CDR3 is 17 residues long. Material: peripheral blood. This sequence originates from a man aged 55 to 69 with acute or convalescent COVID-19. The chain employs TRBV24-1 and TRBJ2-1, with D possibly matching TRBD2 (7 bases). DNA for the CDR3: TGTGCCACCAGTGATTCTCGGGGGGCGATCAGAAGGAATGAGCAGTTCTTC. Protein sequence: CATSDSRGAIRRNEQFF.